The rows below give T cell receptor beta chains drawn from one sample of a study of T cells in Graves' hyperthyroidism and ophthalmopathy. TCRdb redid the calling of the multiplex PCR reads with MiXCR, one entry per CDR3 protein. This sample has about 300,000 distinct CDR3 sequences, with roughly 13% found just once. The material sequenced was blood. These receptors came from a woman in her twenties or thirties with Graves' hyperthyroidism that later progressed to Graves' ophthalmopathy. Both conserved end residues are trimmed from each CDR3.

v_gene: TRBV5-8
j_gene: TRBJ2-7
CDR3aa: ASTLARGVTYEQY

v_gene: TRBV28
j_gene: TRBJ1-2
CDR3aa: ASSLLGGADGYT

v_gene: TRBV28
j_gene: TRBJ1-1
CDR3aa: ATKDRARAEAF

v_gene: TRBV18
j_gene: TRBJ2-2
CDR3aa: ASSPALNLNTGELF

v_gene: TRBV7-2
j_gene: TRBJ2-7
CDR3aa: ASSRTVEQY

v_gene: TRBV19
j_gene: TRBJ2-3
CDR3aa: ASSILGWLAGVGHTDTQY

v_gene: TRBV7-6
j_gene: TRBJ2-7
CDR3aa: ASSSPLGGGGNYEQY

v_gene: TRBV28
j_gene: TRBJ1-5
CDR3aa: ASRGVTGGKQPQH

v_gene: TRBV19
j_gene: TRBJ1-4
CDR3aa: ASSKVVLATNEKLF

v_gene: TRBV18
j_gene: TRBJ2-7
CDR3aa: ASSPTVGVSSYEQY

v_gene: TRBV7-2
j_gene: TRBJ2-7
CDR3aa: ASSLRIYGVNEQY

v_gene: TRBV6-1
j_gene: TRBJ1-2
CDR3aa: ASNPGGLDYGYT

v_gene: TRBV2
j_gene: TRBJ2-7
CDR3aa: ARGQASYEQY

v_gene: TRBV27
j_gene: TRBJ2-7
CDR3aa: ASSFTGADEQY

v_gene: TRBV6-1
j_gene: TRBJ2-7
CDR3aa: ASRTGTVIYEQY

v_gene: TRBV5-4
j_gene: TRBJ2-3
CDR3aa: ASSLELGADTQY

v_gene: TRBV2
j_gene: TRBJ2-2
CDR3aa: ASSIELKGVGELF

v_gene: TRBV6-1
j_gene: TRBJ1-1
CDR3aa: ASSGTRLRAPEAF

v_gene: TRBV29-1
j_gene: TRBJ2-7
CDR3aa: SVEQAGGKQY

v_gene: TRBV6-6
j_gene: TRBJ1-5
CDR3aa: ASSYPTTGGLEAQPQH

v_gene: TRBV7-9
j_gene: TRBJ1-2
CDR3aa: ASRTGAFDGYT

v_gene: TRBV3-1
j_gene: TRBJ1-2
CDR3aa: ASSLLKADGYT

v_gene: TRBV27
j_gene: TRBJ2-6
CDR3aa: ASGTSTDRFVNVLT

v_gene: TRBV3-1
j_gene: TRBJ2-1
CDR3aa: ASSPFGQGNNEQF

v_gene: TRBV28
j_gene: TRBJ1-1
CDR3aa: ASSRGWEDTEAF

v_gene: TRBV6-5
j_gene: TRBJ1-3
CDR3aa: ASSYGQGRNTIY

v_gene: TRBV12-3/TRBV12-4
j_gene: TRBJ1-2
CDR3aa: ASSYTPGTKGYT

v_gene: TRBV19
j_gene: TRBJ1-4
CDR3aa: ASSSTGGENEKLF

v_gene: TRBV20-1
j_gene: TRBJ1-2
CDR3aa: SAYSGLLSNYGYT

v_gene: TRBV4-3
j_gene: TRBJ2-1
CDR3aa: ASSQDGGTPLLGEQF

v_gene: TRBV7-2
j_gene: TRBJ2-5
CDR3aa: ASSLGLAGLQETQY

v_gene: TRBV29-1
j_gene: TRBJ2-3
CDR3aa: SVEEVDWADTQY

v_gene: TRBV18
j_gene: TRBJ1-6
CDR3aa: ASSPRGQVDSPLH